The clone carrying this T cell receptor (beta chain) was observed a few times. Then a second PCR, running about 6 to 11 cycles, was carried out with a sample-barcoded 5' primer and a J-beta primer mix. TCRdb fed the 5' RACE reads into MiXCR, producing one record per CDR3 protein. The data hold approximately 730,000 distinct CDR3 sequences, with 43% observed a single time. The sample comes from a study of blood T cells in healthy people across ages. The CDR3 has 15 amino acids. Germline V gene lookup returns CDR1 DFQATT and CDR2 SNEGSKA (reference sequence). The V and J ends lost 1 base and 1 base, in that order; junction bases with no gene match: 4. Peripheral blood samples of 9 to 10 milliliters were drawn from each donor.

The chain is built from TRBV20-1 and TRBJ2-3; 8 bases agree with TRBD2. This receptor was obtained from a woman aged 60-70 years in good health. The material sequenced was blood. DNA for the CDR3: TGCAGTGCTAGAGTGACTAGCGTTGGCACAGATACGCAGTATTTT. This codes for CSARVTSVGTDTQYF.